The next 23 T cell receptor beta chains were all read from a single sample in a study of blood T cells in healthy people across ages. Primed by a sample-barcoded 5' primer and a J-beta primer mix, a second PCR proceeded for roughly 6 to 12 cycles. TCRdb re-analysed the 5' RACE reads in MiXCR, keeping a single row per CDR3 protein. In the table there are approximately 810,000 distinct CDR3 sequences, 35% to 40% of which are singletons. Material: blood. Receptor source: a young man in good health.

The chain uses TRBV10-3 and TRBJ2-3; D remains unclear. The CDR3 sequence is 12 residues long. The germline V gene has CDR1 ENHRY and CDR2 SYGVKD. V was cut by 4 bases and J by 6 bases, with 8 bases left in between. The chain's CDR3 is CAISGLGDTQYF. CDR3 DNA sequence: TGTGCCATCAGTGGCCTGGGGGATACGCAGTATTTT.

This clonotype was seen a handful of times. The V gene is TRBV27, the J gene TRBJ1-5; D gene uncertain. The ends were cut back, 3 bases at V and 0 bases at J, with 9 bases in the middle. CDR3 length: 15 amino acids. Germline-derived CDR1 and CDR2 are MNHEY and SMNVEV (reference sequence). The CDR3 nucleotides read TGTGCCAGCAGTTTCACCAGGAATAGCAATCAGCCCCAGCATTTT. This codes for CASSFTRNSNQPQHF.

About this clonotype: Germline is not matched at one junction end, which may reflect a read error. V and J are TRBV27 and TRBJ2-5; 8 bases are a match to TRBD1. This CDR3 is 15 amino acids long. Germline CDR1 and CDR2: MNHEY and SMNVEV (reference sequence). The CDR3 protein is CACSLFRDRQETQYF. The CDR3 DNA sequence: TGTGCCTGCAGTTTATTCCGGGACAGGCAAGAGACCCAGTACTTC.

This clonotype appeared a few times. The gene calls are TRBV12-3 or TRBV12-4 and TRBJ1-6; D not resolved. Trimming cost V 5 bases and J 7 bases, with 12 bases left between them. The CDR3 consists of 14 residues. The CDR3 sequence is CASSNNLGNSPLHF. The CDR3 bases are TGTGCCAGCAGTAACAATCTTGGGAATTCACCCCTCCACTTT.

The V call is TRBV12-3 or TRBV12-4, the J call TRBJ2-7; D is perhaps TRBD1 (6 bases). V lost 6 bases, J lost 6 bases, and 30 bases lay in between. The CDR3 loop spans 18 amino acids. The CDR3 spells CASSPTQGQSSGFGEQYF. The CDR3 DNA reads as TGTGCCAGCAGCCCAACCCAAGGACAGAGTAGTGGTTTTGGCGAGCAGTACTTC.

J is TRBJ2-3 and V is TRBV18; 8 nucleotides match TRBD1. Germline V gives CDR1 KGHSH, CDR2 LQKENI. V shed 0 bases and J 3 bases; nucleotides not matched to a gene: 17. CDR3 length: 20 residues. In DNA, the CDR3 is TGTGCCAGCTCACCACCGCGGGGACAGGCAACCACTGACTTAACAGATACGCAGTATTTT. This codes for CASSPPRGQATTDLTDTQYF.

This clonotype was counted between two and nine times. The chain links TRBV6-5 to TRBJ2-1; 8 bases align to TRBD1. Germline CDR1 reads MNHEY; CDR2 reads SVGAGI. The CDR3 sequence is 15 residues long. The ends lost 0 bases at V and 8 bases at J; junction bases unmatched: 6. CDR3 in amino acids: CASSYSRTGWYEQFF. The CDR3 DNA reads TGTGCCAGCAGTTACTCCAGGACAGGGTGGTATGAGCAGTTCTTC.

Points on this clonotype: This may arise from a read error, as a much more abundant clone is one base away. The chain employs TRBV5-1 and TRBJ2-5; no clear D gene. The CDR3 extends over 15 amino acids. Germline CDR1 reads SGHRS; CDR2 reads YFSETQ. The CDR3: CAGSLVGPNQETQYF. The DNA of the CDR3 is TGCGCCGGCAGCTTGGTCGGACCTAACCAAGAGACCCAGTACTTC.

The chain has TRBV3-1 and TRBJ1-5; D unresolved. This CDR3 comprises 13 residues. In germline, CDR1 is LGHDT, CDR2 YNNKEL (reference sequence). V lost 8 bases to trimming and J lost 4 bases, with 12 bases between them. The CDR3 bases are TGTGCCAGCGCGAGGACGGGGAATCAGCCCCAGCATTTT. It encodes CASARTGNQPQHF.

In its sample, this clonotype was seen many times. V gene TRBV12-3 or TRBV12-4 combines with J gene TRBJ2-1; 10 positions agree with TRBD2. V was pared by 1 base and J by 3 bases, with 3 bases of the junction left unmatched. This CDR3 spans 16 amino acids. CDR3 nucleotide sequence: TGTGCCAGCAGTTTAGAGGCTAGCGGGGGCTACAATGAGCAGTTCTTC. Translation gives CASSLEASGGYNEQFF.

This chain joins TRBV5-1 and TRBJ1-4; D ambiguous. Germline V lookup: CDR1 SGHRS, CDR2 YFSETQ. V lost 1 base to trimming and J lost 0 bases, with 7 bases between them. This CDR3 is built from 15 residues. The CDR3 DNA follows: TGCGCCAGCAGCTTGTCCGCGGCAACTAATGAAAAACTGTTTTTT. This encodes CASSLSAATNEKLFF.

At least ten counts were recorded for this clonotype. The chain uses TRBV4-3 and TRBJ1-2; tentative D call: TRBD1 (6 bases). Between the trimmed V and J ends, which lost 0 bases and 2 bases, there was a span of 10 bases. Per the germline V gene, CDR1 is LGHNA and CDR2 is YSLEER. The CDR3 is made up of 15 amino acids. The CDR3 loop is CASSQDSRGNYGYTF. The CDR3 DNA is TGCGCCAGCAGCCAAGATAGCAGGGGCAACTATGGCTACACCTTC.

Of note for this clonotype: The junction and the germline gene differ at one end; a read error may be behind it. The chain couples TRBV27 to TRBJ2-7; TRBD1 agrees at 8 bases. The CDR3 sequence is 14 residues long. Germline CDR1 is MNHEY and CDR2 is SMNVEV (reference sequence). CDR3 amino acids: CASSLTRGHYEQYF. The CDR3 DNA reads as TGTGCCAGTAGTTTGACCAGGGGGCACTACGAGCAGTACTTC.

CDR3 bases: TGTGCCAGCAGCCCAAAGACAGGGGAGCAGTTCTTC. Translation: CASSPKTGEQFF. The V call is TRBV7-2, the J call TRBJ2-1, with 7 bases fitting TRBD1. Germline V gene lookup returns CDR1 SGHTA and CDR2 FQGNSA. Trimming at V came to 5 bases and at J to 10 bases, leaving 5 bases not matched to a gene. CDR3 size: 12 residues.

Worth noting for this clonotype: A much larger clonotype is one base distant, so this may be a read error. The rearrangement joins TRBV20-1 to TRBJ2-1; possibly TRBD1 for D (5 bases). The J call is uncertain, as TRBJ1-1 better fits the DNA end. Germline V gives CDR1 DFQATT, CDR2 SNEGSKA (reference sequence). The length of the CDR3 is 14 residues. CDR3 amino acids: CSARQVTRQGEAFF. Written as DNA, the CDR3 is TGCAGTGCTAGGCAGGTGACGCGGCAGGGTGAGGCTTTCTTT.

This clonotype was picked up a small number of times. The V call is TRBV15, the J call TRBJ1-2; no reliable D call. The CDR3 is 15 amino acids. Deletions cut 0 bases from V and 2 bases from J, with 10 bases between. Germline V CDR1 and CDR2: LNHNV, YYDKDF (reference sequence). The CDR3 region is CATSREAEGNYGYTF. The DNA for the CDR3 is TGTGCCACCAGCAGAGAGGCAGAAGGGAACTATGGCTACACCTTC.

As concerns this clonotype: Compared with germline, one end of the junction differs, possibly owing to a read error. The chain recombines TRBV5-1 with TRBJ2-3, with 10 bases identical to TRBD2. The CDR3 is 21 amino acids. In germline, CDR1 is SGHRS, CDR2 YFSETQ. Here the CDR3 reads CASSLAPLAGGPSPSTATQYF. Here the CDR3 DNA reads TGCGCCAGCAGCTTGGCCCCTTTAGCGGGGGGTCCATCCCCTAGCACAGCTACGCAGTATTTT.

This clonotype showed up just a few times. The V and J genes are TRBV4-1 and TRBJ1-2; D uncertain. Trimming shortened V by 5 bases and J by 4 bases, and 14 bases separated the two germline ends. Looked up from germline, CDR1 is MGHRA and CDR2 is YSYEKL. The CDR3 consists of 14 residues. The CDR3 region is CASSTFEEGYGYTF. The CDR3 nucleotides are TGCGCCAGCAGCACATTCGAGGAGGGCTATGGCTACACCTTC.

The chain couples TRBV10-3 to TRBJ2-3; TRBD2 aligns across 11 bases. The CDR3 sequence is 15 residues long. Trimming removed 5 bases from V and 1 base from J; junction bases left unmatched: 2. Germline CDR1 is ENHRY and CDR2 is SYGVKD. CDR3 region: CAISKLAGGTDTQYF. For the CDR3, the DNA is TGTGCCATCAGTAAACTAGCGGGGGGCACAGATACGCAGTATTTT.

The V and J genes are TRBV14 and TRBJ2-1, with TRBD2 matching 9 bases. TRBJ2-7 explains the end of the DNA better; the J call may be wrong. This CDR3 contains 16 residues. Germline-derived CDR1 and CDR2 are SGHDN and FVKESK. For the CDR3, the DNA is TGTGCCAGCAGCCAAGGTCGGACTAGCGCCTACAATGAGCAGTACTTC. It translates to CASSQGRTSAYNEQYF.

As DNA, the CDR3 is TGTGCCAGCAACCCGACCGGGGGCCGGCAGCCCCAGCATTTT. As protein: CASNPTGGRQPQHF. The chain is built from TRBV12-3 or TRBV12-4 and TRBJ1-5; D is perhaps TRBD1 (6 bases). V was cut by 7 bases and J by 7 bases, with 17 bases left in between. CDR3 length equals 14 residues.

The chain links TRBV20-1 to TRBJ2-5; the D is unclear. The J call may be mistaken, given a closer DNA end match to TRBJ2-1. The CDR3 runs 16 residues. The germline gives CDR1 DFQATT, CDR2 SNEGSKA (reference sequence). The CDR3 coding sequence is TGCAGTGCTAGAGGTGGGGTTAGCTCGAATCAAGAGACCCAGTTCTTC. Translated, it gives CSARGGVSSNQETQFF.

The CDR3 region is CASRLEAVSYEQYF. The CDR3 DNA follows: TGTGCCAGCCGCCTGGAGGCAGTCTCCTACGAGCAGTACTTC. The gene calls are TRBV2 and TRBJ2-7, with D tentatively TRBD2 (5 bases). This CDR3 has 14 amino acids. Germline V gives CDR1 SNHLY, CDR2 FYNNEI. V was trimmed by 8 bases and J by 0 bases, leaving 14 bases between them.